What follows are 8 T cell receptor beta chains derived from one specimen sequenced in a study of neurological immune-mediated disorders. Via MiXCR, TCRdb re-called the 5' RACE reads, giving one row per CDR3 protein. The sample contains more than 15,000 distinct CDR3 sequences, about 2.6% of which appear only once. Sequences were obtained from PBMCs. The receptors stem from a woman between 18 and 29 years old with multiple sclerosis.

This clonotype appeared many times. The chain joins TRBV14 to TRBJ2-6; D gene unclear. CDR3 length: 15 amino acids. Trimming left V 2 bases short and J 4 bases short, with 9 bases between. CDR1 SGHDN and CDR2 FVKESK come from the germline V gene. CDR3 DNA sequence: TGTGCCAGCAGCCAAAAGCCTTCCGGGGCCAACGTCCTGACTTTC. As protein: CASSQKPSGANVLTF. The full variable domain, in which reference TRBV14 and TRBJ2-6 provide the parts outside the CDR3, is EAGVTQFPSHSVIEKGQTVTLRCDPISGHDNLYWYRRVMGKEIKFLLHFVKESKQDESGMPNNRFLAERTGGTYSTLKVQPAELEDSGVYFCASSQKPSGANVLTFGAGSRLTVL.

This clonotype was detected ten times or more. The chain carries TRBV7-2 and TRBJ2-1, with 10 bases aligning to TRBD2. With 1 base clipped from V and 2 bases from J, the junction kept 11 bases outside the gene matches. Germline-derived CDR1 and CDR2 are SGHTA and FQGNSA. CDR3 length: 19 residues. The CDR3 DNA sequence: TGTGCCAGCAGCTTAGTGTTTTTGGCTAGCGGGAGTGCCTACAATGAGCAGTTCTTC. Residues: CASSLVFLASGSAYNEQFF.

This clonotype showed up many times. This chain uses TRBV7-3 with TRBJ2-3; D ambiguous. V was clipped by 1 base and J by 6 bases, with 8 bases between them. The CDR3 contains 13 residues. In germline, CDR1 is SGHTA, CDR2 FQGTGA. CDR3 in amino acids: CASSLSRFDTQYF. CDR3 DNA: TGTGCCAGCAGCTTAAGTCGGTTTGATACGCAGTATTTT.

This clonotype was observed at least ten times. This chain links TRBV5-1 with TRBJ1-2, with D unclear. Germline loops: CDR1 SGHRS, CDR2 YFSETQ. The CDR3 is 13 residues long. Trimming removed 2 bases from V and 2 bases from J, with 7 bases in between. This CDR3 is CASSFGLNYGYTF. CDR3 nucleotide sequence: TGCGCCAGCAGCTTCGGACTGAACTATGGCTACACCTTC.

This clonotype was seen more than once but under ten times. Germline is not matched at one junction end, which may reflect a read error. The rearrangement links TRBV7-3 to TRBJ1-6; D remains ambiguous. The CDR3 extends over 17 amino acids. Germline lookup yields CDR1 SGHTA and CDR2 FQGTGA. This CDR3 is CASSLAPPSSYNSPFNF. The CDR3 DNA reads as TGTGCCAGCAGCTTAGCACCACCGAGCTCCTATAATTCACCCTTCAACTTT.

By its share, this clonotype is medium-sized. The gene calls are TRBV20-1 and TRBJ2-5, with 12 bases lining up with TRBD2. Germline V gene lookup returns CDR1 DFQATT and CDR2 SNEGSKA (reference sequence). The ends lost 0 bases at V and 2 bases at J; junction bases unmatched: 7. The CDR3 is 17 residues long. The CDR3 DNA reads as TGCAGTGCTAGAGATCCATCGACTAGCGGGAGTCAAGAGACCCAGTACTTC. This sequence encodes CSARDPSTSGSQETQYF.

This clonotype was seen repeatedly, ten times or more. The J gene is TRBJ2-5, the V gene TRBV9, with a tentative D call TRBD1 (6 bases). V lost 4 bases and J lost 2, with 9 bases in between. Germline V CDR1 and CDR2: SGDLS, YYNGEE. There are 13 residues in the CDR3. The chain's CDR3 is CASSLDSQETQYF. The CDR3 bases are TGTGCCAGCAGCTTGGACAGTCAAGAGACCCAGTACTTC.

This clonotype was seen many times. CDR3 sequence reads: CASTGAGRGEQYF. The DNA for the CDR3 is TGTGCCAGCACGGGGGCCGGGCGCGGCGAGCAGTACTTC. This chain connects TRBV7-8 to TRBJ2-7, with D perhaps matching TRBD1 or TRBD2 (6 bases each). The V end lost 7 bases, the J end lost 6 bases, and 16 bases lay between the germline ends. Germline-derived CDR1 and CDR2 are SGHVS and FQNEAQ. The CDR3 consists of 13 residues.